Sequencing of this T cell receptor (beta chain) was carried out in a study of T cell repertoires in cytomegalovirus infection (dated by TCRdb to the late 2010s). In terms of the full investigation: Peptide stimulations targeted recently identified HLA-C-restricted CMV epitopes, whose presentation resists viral immunomodulation, together with well-studied HLA-B-restricted epitopes. Donor HLA type was relevant to the analysis, as public TCR beta signatures indicated carriage of CMV infection together with the matching HLA type. General study outcomes and caveats: The ex vivo response was dominated by HLA-C-restricted CMV-specific TCR beta clonotypes, which also provided the single most frequent clonotype in two of eight donors. In both this cohort and an independent cohort of 352 donors, the cumulative frequency of public TCR beta family members distinguished carriers of CMV infection plus the relevant HLA type.

The sample's treatment or condition label, in plain terms: in vitro stimulation with specific CMV peptide epitopes to enrich CMV-specific T cells. Instrument used: Illumina HiSeq 1500. TCRdb reprocessing: public reads trimmed at Q25 with fastp, clones called with MiXCR, in-frame beta chains kept. Each entry merges the rows of one CDR3 protein and shows their most common DNA and genes. The sample records tens of thousands of distinct CDR3 sequences, over 20% of which are singletons. Around 70% of the sample rests with the top ten. This clonotype was counted a single time. Its antigen has not been determined. The junction and the germline gene differ at one end; a read error may be behind it. The sample was CD8+ T cells from cultured PBMCs, taken from culture after CMV antigen stimulation. This sequence originates from a human donor in good health (CMV status not recorded). Some clones in this sample may be carry-over from other donors' samples.

The nucleotides are TGTGCCAGCAGCGTAGCGCCCGACAGGATCTACAATGAGCAGTTCTTC. The translation is CASSVAPDRIYNEQFF. The receptor chain draws on TRBV7-2 and TRBJ2-1, with a weak D call of TRBD1 (6 bases match). CDR1 SGHTA and CDR2 FQGNSA are derived from the germline V gene. From the cysteine through the phenylalanine, the CDR3 covers 16 amino acids. Kept here is only the CDR3 DNA, which spans 48 bases and is read in frame from base 1.